Below, 7 T cell receptor beta chains from the same sample are listed, as sequenced in a study of post-analysis software for immune sequencing data. Study conclusions and caveats: Higher frequency in patients than in controls was seen for roughly five TRBV segments, with TRBV5-6, TRBV5-1 and TRBV20-1 among them.

Libraries were made from TCR beta cDNA, and they carried unique molecular identifiers. TCRdb analysed the PCR reads with MiXCR anew, one entry per CDR3 protein. The top ten clones hold 6.5% to 8% of a sample with 400,000 to 500,000 distinct CDR3 sequences, over 30% of them seen once. For these receptors, no antigen is known. Sequencing was done on a sample of blood. Receptors originate from a girl aged 2 to 9 with multiple sclerosis.

The genes are TRBV7-2 and TRBJ2-3, with TRBD2 identical over 9 bases. This CDR3 is built from 16 residues. Trimming at V came to 5 bases and at J to 5 bases, leaving 11 bases not matched to a gene. Germline values: CDR1 SGHTA, CDR2 FQGNSA. For the CDR3, the DNA is TGTGCCAGCAGCCCAGGGGCGGGAGGGCTCGTAGATACGCAGTATTTT. Translating it yields CASSPGAGGLVDTQYF.

V usage is TRBV5-1 and J usage is TRBJ2-7; the match to TRBD2 covers 9 bases. The ends lost 0 bases at V and 4 bases at J; junction bases unmatched: 5. The CDR3 runs 15 residues. CDR1 and CDR2 from the germline V gene are SGHRS and YFSETQ. The chain's CDR3 is CASSLAVTSGYEQYF. CDR3 DNA sequence: TGCGCCAGCAGCTTGGCCGTTACTAGCGGGTACGAGCAGTACTTC.

In its sample, this clonotype was seen once. The chain combines TRBV20-1 with TRBJ1-1; 7 bases align to TRBD1. Germline lookup yields CDR1 DFQATT and CDR2 SNEGSKA (reference sequence). CDR3 length: 17 amino acids. J lost 4 bases, V lost 0 bases, and 14 bases had no gene match. The CDR3, as DNA: TGCAGTGCTAGAGATCGGGGGACAGTTCTGTACGGCACTGAAGCTTTCTTT. The encoded protein is CSARDRGTVLYGTEAFF.

The chain has TRBV4-3 and TRBJ2-7; 10 bases align to TRBD1. The CDR3 sequence is 15 residues long. Losses at the gene ends were 2 bases for V and 3 bases for J; bases not matched to a gene: 4. CDR1 LGHNA and CDR2 YSLEER come from the germline V gene. In DNA, the CDR3 is TGCGCCAGCAGCCAAAGACAGGGGGCACTCTACGAGCAGTACTTC. Amino acid sequence: CASSQRQGALYEQYF.

This clonotype has only a few counts. The CDR3 sequence is CSVEGDYGYTF. CDR3 DNA sequence: TGCAGCGTTGAAGGGGACTATGGCTACACCTTC. The chain uses TRBV29-1 and TRBJ1-2; D unclear. V lost 1 base and J lost 3, with 3 bases in between. The germline gives CDR1 SQVTM, CDR2 ANQGSEA. The CDR3 extends over 11 amino acids.

J is TRBJ1-5 and V is TRBV28; a weak D match, TRBD1 (5 bases). This CDR3 region has 14 residues. The germline CDR1 and CDR2 sequences are MDHEN and SYDVKM. V lost 7 bases and J 7 bases, leaving 17 bases between the germline ends. The CDR3 region has the DNA TGTGCCAGCAAGTGGGGGAGCGCTCGGCAGCCCCAGCATTTT. This codes for CASKWGSARQPQHF. Drawing the rest from reference TRBV28 and TRBJ1-5, the complete variable domain is DVKVTQSSRYLVKRTGEKVFLECVQDMDHENMFWYRQDPGLGLRLIYFSYDVKMKEKGDIPEGYSVSREKKERFSLILESASTNQTSMYLCASKWGSARQPQHFGDGTRLSIL.

This clonotype was seen only a few times. V and J are TRBV7-2 and TRBJ2-1; D call uncertain. The germline V gene encodes CDR1 SGHTA and CDR2 FQGNSA. V was cut by 5 bases and J by 0 bases, with 20 bases left in between. The CDR3 length is 18 residues. CDR3 in DNA: TGTGCCAGCAGCCCCCTTTTTAACATACTGAGCTCCTACAATGAGCAGTTCTTC. It codes for CASSPLFNILSSYNEQFF.